This TCR beta chain was captured by sequencing in a study of blood T cell repertoires in COVID-19. Trimming pared 7 bases from V and 0 bases from J, leaving 15 bases between. Germline CDR1 and CDR2: KGHSH and LQKENI. The CDR3 is 16 amino acids. Original methodology: Estimates of nucleated cell counts were drawn from the amplification of reference gene primers. Sequenced by immunoSEQ multiplex PCR; TCRdb stores in-frame clones only, minus some. V, J and clone size are taken as reported in that table, and D and trimming were inferred from the DNA itself. The profile shows 180,000 or so clones, around 78% of them singletons.

V and J are TRBV18 and TRBJ2-2; D might be TRBD1 (6 bases). Sequenced input: peripheral blood. This clonotype was obtained from a woman older than 75 with active or convalescent COVID-19. The CDR3 loop reads CASCALGATNTGELFF. As DNA, the CDR3 is TGTGCCAGCTGCGCCTTGGGGGCGACGAACACCGGGGAGCTGTTTTTT. Variable domain in full (rest from reference TRBV18 and TRBJ2-2): NAGVMQNPRHLVRRRGQEARLRCSPMKGHSHVYWYRQLPEEGLKFMVYLQKENIIDESGMPKERFSAEFPKEGPSILRIQQVVRGDSAAYFCASCALGATNTGELFFGEGSRLTVL.